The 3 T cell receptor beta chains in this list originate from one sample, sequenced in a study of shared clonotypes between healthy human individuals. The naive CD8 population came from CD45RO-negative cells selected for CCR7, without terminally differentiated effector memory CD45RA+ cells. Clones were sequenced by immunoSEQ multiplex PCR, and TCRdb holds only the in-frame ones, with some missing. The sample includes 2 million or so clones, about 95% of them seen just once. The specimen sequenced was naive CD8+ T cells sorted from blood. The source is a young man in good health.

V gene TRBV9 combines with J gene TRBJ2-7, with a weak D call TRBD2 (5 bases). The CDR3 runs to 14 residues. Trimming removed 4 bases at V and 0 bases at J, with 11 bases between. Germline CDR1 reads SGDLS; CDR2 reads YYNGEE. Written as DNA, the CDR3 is TGTGCCAGCAGCCATAGCGACCTCTCCTACGAGCAGTACTTC. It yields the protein CASSHSDLSYEQYF. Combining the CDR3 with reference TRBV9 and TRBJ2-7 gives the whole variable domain DSGVTQTPKHLITATGQRVTLRCSPRSGDLSVYWYQQSLDQGLQFLIQYYNGEERAKGNILERFSAQQFPDLHSELNLSSLELGDSALYFCASSHSDLSYEQYFGPGTRLTVT.

The CDR3 region is CASSMGDYGYTF. The CDR3 nucleotides are TGTGCCAGCAGCATGGGGGACTATGGCTACACCTTC. V and J are TRBV5-6 and TRBJ1-2, with D tentatively TRBD1 (5 bases). V lost 4 bases to trimming and J lost 3 bases, with 7 bases between them. This CDR3 is built from 12 residues. Germline CDR1 SGHDT, CDR2 YYEEEE. Full variable domain (rest looked up from reference TRBV5-6 and TRBJ1-2): DAGVTQSPTHLIKTRGQQVTLRCSPKSGHDTVSWYQQALGQGPQFIFQYYEEEERQRGNFPDRFSGHQFPNYSSELNVNALLLGDSALYLCASSMGDYGYTFGSGTRLTVV.

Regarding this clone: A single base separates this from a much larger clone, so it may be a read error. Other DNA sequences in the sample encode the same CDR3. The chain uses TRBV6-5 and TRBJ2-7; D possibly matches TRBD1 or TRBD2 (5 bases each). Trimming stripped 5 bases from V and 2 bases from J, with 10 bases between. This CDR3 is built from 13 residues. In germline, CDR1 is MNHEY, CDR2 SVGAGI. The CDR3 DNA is TGTGCCAGCAGTGAGGGGCAGGCCTACGAGCAGTACTTC. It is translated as CASSEGQAYEQYF.